The clone carrying this T cell receptor beta chain was detected a few times. What it recognizes is unknown. Assay: immunoSEQ multiplex PCR; the TCRdb copy retains only in-frame clones and omits some. The sample lists about 15,000 clones, around 80% occurring once. This record belongs to a study of Tregs in tolerant kidney transplant recipients. Unstimulated Tregs (CD4+CD25+CD127-) and CD4+CD25- non-Tregs were sorted from PBMCs. Study observations and caveats: Few patients were studied, so findings need validation in larger groups.

The CDR3 runs 14 residues. Germline CDR1 SGHTA, CDR2 FQGNSA. Trimming cost V 5 bases and J 3 bases; bases outside gene matches: 2. The J gene is TRBJ2-3, the V gene TRBV7-2; TRBD2 aligns across 10 bases. The input for sequencing was Tregs from blood, taken before the transplant. The TCR was taken from a human donor who received a combined kidney and bone marrow transplant. The CDR3 DNA reads as TGTGCCAGCAGCCTTAGCGGGGGGACAGATACGCAGTATTTT. Its translation: CASSLSGGTDTQYF.